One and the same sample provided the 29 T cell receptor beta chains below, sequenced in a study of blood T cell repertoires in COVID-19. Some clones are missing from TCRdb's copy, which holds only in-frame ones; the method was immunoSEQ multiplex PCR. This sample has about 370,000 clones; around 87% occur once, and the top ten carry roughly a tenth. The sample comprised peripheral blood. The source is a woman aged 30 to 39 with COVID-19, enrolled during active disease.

The CDR3 loop is CASSLGGRAAETQYF. CDR3 in DNA: TGTGCCAGCAGCTTAGGCGGGAGGGCCGCAGAGACCCAGTACTTC. The chain joins TRBV7-2 to TRBJ2-5, with TRBD2 matching over 9 bases. This CDR3 is built from 15 residues. The J segment lost 4 bases and the V segment lost 1 base, leaving 4 bases of the junction unmatched. Germline assignment: CDR1 SGHTA and CDR2 FQGNSA.

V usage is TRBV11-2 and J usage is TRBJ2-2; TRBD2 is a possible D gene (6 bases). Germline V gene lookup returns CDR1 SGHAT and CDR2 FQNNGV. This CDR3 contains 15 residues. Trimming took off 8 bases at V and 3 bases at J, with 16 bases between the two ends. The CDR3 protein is CASSLGLDHTGELFF. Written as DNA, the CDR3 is TGTGCCAGCTCCCTGGGACTGGATCACACCGGGGAGCTGTTTTTT.

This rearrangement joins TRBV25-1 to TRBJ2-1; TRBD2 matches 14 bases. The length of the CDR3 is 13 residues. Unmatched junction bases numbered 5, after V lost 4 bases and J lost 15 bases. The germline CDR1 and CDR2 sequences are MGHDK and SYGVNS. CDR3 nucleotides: TGTGCCAGCAGTGGACTAGCGGGAGGGCCTCGGTTCTTC. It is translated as CASSGLAGGPRFF.

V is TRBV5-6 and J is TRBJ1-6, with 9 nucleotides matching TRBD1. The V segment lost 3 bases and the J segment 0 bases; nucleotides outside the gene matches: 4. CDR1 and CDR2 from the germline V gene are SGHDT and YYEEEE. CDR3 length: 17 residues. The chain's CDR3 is CASSSGQGSSYNSPLHF. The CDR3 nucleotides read TGTGCCAGCAGCTCCGGACAGGGGTCCTCCTATAATTCACCCCTCCACTTT.

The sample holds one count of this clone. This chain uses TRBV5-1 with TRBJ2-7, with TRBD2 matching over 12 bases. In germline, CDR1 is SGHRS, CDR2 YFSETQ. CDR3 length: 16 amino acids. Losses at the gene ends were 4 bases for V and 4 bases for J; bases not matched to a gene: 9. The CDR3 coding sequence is TGCGCCAGCAGCCCGGGACTAGCGGGCCCGGGGTACGAGCAGTACTTC. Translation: CASSPGLAGPGYEQYF.

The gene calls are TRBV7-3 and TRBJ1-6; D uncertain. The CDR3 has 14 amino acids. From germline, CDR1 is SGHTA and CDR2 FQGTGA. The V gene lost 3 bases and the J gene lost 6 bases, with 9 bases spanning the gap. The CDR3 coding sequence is TGTGCCAGCAGCTTGGGGAGTGGTAATTCACCCCTCCACTTT. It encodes CASSLGSGNSPLHF.

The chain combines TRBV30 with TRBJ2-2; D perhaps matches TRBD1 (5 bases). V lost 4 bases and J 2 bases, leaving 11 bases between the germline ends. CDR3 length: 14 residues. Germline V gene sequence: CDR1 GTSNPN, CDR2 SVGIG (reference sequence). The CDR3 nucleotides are TGTGCCTGGAAAAGGACAATAAACACCGGGGAGCTGTTTTTT. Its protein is CAWKRTINTGELFF.

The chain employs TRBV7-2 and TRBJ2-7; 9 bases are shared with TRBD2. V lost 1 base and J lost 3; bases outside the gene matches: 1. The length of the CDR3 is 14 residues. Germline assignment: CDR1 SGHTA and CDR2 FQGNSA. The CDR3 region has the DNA TGTGCCAGCAGCTTAGGGACTAGCGTCTACGAGCAGTACTTC. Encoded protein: CASSLGTSVYEQYF. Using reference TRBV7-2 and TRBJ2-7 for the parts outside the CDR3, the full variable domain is GAGVSQSPSNKVTEKGKDVELRCDPISGHTALYWYRQSLGQGLEFLIYFQGNSAPDKSGLPSDRFSAERTGGSVSTLTIQRTQQEDSAVYLCASSLGTSVYEQYFGPGTRLTVT.

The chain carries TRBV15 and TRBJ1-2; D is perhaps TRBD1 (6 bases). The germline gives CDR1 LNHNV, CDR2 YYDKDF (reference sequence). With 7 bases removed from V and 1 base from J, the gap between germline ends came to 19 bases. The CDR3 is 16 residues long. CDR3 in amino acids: CATTRETGLFNYGYTF. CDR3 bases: TGTGCCACCACCAGGGAAACAGGGCTTTTTAACTATGGCTACACCTTC.

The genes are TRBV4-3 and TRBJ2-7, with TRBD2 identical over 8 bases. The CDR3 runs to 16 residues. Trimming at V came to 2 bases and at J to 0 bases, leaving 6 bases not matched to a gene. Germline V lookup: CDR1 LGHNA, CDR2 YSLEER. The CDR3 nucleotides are TGCGCCAGCAGCCAATCCCGGGGGGGACACTCCTACGAGCAGTACTTC. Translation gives CASSQSRGGHSYEQYF.

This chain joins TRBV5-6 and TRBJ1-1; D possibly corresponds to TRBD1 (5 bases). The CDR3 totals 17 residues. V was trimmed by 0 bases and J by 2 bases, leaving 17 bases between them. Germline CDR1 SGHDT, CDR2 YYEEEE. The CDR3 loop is CASSLGASTALNTEAFF. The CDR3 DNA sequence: TGTGCCAGCAGCTTGGGGGCCTCGACAGCACTAAACACTGAAGCTTTCTTT.

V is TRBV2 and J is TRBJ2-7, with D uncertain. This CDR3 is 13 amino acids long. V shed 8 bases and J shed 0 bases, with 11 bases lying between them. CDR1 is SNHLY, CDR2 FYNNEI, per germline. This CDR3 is CASSDQVSYEQYF. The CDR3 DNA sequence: TGTGCCAGCTCGGATCAGGTCTCCTACGAGCAGTACTTC.

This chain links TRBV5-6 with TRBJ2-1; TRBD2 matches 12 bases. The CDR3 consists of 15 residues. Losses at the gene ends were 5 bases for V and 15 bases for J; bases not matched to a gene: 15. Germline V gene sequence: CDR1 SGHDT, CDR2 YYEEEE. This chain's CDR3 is CASSSSGRAGIDRFF. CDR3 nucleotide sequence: TGTGCCAGCAGTTCTAGCGGGAGGGCCGGTATAGATCGGTTCTTC.

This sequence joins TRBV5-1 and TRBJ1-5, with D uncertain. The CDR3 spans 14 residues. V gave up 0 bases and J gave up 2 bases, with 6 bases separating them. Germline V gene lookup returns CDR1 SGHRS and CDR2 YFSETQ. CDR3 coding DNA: TGCGCCAGCAGCTTGGGACGGGGCAATCAGCCCCAGCATTTT. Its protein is CASSLGRGNQPQHF.

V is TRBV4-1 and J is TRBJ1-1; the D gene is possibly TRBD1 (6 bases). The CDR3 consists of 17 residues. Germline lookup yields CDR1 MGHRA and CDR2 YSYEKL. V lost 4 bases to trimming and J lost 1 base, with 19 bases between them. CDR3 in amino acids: CASSPIVLDRENTEAFF. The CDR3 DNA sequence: TGCGCCAGCAGCCCCATAGTACTGGACAGAGAGAACACTGAAGCTTTCTTT.

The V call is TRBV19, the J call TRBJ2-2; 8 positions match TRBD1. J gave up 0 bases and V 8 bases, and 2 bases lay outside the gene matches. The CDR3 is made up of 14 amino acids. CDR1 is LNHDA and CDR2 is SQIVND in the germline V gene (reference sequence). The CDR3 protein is CASETGANTGELFF. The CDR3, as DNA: TGTGCCAGTGAGACAGGGGCGAACACCGGGGAGCTGTTTTTT.

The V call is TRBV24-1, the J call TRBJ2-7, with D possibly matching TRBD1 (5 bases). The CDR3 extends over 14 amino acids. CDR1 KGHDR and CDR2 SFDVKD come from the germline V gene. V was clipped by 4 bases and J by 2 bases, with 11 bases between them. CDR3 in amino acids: CATSEPGPTYEQYF. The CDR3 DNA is TGTGCCACCAGTGAGCCAGGGCCCACCTACGAGCAGTACTTC.

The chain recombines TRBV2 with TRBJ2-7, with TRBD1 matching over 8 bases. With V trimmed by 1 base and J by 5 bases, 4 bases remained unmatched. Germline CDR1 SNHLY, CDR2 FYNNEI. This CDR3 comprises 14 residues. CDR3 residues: CASSEGTGRNEQYF. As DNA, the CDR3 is TGTGCCAGCAGTGAAGGGACAGGGAGGAACGAGCAGTACTTC. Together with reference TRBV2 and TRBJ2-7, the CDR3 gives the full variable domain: EPEVTQTPSHQVTQMGQEVILRCVPISNHLYFYWYRQILGQKVEFLVSFYNNEISEKSEIFDDQFSVERPDGSNFTLKIRSTKLEDSAMYFCASSEGTGRNEQYFGPGTRLTVT.

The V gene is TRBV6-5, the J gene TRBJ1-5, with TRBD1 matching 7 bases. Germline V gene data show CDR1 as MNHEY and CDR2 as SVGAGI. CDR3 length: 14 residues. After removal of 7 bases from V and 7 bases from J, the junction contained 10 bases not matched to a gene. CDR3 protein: CASTTDRVGQPQHF. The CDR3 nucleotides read TGTGCCAGCACCACTGACAGGGTTGGCCAGCCCCAGCATTTT.

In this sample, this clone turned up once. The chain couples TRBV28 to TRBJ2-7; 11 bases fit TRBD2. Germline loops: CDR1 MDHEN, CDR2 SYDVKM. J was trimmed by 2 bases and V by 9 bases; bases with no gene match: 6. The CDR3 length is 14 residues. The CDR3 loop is CASLAGGVPYEQYF. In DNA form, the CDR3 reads TGTGCCAGTTTAGCGGGAGGGGTACCCTACGAGCAGTACTTC.

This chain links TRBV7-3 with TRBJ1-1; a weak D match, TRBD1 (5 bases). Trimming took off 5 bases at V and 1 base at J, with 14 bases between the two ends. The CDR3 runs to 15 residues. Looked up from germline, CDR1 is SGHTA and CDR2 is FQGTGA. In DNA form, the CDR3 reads TGTGCCAGCAGCCCTTCTCCAGGGCCGAACACTGAAGCTTTCTTT. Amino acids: CASSPSPGPNTEAFF.

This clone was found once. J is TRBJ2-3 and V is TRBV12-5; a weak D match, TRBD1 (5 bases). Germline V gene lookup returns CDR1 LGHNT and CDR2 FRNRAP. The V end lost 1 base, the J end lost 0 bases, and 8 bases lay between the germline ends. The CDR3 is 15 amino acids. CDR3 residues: CASGLGGASTDTQYF. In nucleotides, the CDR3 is TGTGCTAGTGGTTTGGGGGGCGCTAGCACAGATACGCAGTATTTT.

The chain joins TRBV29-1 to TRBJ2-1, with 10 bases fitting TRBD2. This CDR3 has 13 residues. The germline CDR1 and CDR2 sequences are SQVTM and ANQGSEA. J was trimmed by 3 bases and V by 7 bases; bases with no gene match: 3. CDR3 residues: CSGAGGLYNEQFF. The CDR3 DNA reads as TGCAGCGGAGCGGGAGGGCTCTACAATGAGCAGTTCTTC.

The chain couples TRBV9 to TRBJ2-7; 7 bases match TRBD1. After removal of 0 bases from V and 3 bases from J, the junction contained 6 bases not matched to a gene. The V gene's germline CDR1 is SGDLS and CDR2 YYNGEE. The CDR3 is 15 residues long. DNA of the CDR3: TGTGCCAGCAGCGTAGGTCCGGCAGGGGGCTACGAGCAGTACTTC. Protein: CASSVGPAGGYEQYF.

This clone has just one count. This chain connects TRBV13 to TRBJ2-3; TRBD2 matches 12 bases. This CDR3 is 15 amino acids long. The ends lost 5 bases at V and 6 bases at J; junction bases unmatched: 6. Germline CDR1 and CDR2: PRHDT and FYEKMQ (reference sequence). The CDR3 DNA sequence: TGTGCCAGCAGCCCCCGACTAGCGGGAGCGGATACGCAGTATTTT. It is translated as CASSPRLAGADTQYF.

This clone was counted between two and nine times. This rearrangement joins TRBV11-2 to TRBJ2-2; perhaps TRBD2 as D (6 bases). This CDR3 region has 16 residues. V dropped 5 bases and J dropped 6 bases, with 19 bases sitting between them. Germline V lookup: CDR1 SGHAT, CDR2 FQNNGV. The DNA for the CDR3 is TGTGCCAGCAGCCCGCCGGGACTCTCCCTCCCCGGGGAGCTGTTTTTT. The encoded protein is CASSPPGLSLPGELFF.

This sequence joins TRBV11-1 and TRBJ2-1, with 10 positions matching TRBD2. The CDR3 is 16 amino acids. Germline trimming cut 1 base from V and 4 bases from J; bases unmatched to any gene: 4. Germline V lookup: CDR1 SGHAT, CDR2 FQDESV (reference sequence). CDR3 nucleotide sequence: TGTGCCAGCAGCTTAGTAGCGGGAGGTTCATACAATGAGCAGTTCTTC. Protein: CASSLVAGGSYNEQFF.

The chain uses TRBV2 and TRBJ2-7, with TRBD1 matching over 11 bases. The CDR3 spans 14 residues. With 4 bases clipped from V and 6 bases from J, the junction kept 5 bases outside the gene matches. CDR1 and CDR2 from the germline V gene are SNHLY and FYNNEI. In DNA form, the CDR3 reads TGTGCCAGCAGTGGGGACAGGGGGTCGGGCGAGCAGTACTTC. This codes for CASSGDRGSGEQYF. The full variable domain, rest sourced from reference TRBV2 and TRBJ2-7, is EPEVTQTPSHQVTQMGQEVILRCVPISNHLYFYWYRQILGQKVEFLVSFYNNEISEKSEIFDDQFSVERPDGSNFTLKIRSTKLEDSAMYFCASSGDRGSGEQYFGPGTRLTVT.

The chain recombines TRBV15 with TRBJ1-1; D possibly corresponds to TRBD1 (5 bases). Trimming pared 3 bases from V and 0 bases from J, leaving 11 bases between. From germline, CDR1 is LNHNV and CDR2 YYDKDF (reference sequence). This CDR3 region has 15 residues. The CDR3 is CATSSVQAMNTEAFF. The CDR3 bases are TGTGCCACCAGCAGTGTACAGGCCATGAACACTGAAGCTTTCTTT.